This T cell receptor (beta chain) was sequenced for a study of vaccination and CD4 T cells after COVID-19. Study as a whole: Two Hispanic individuals were among six male and four female convalescent patients. Post-COVID samples had a sampling time that fell a median roughly 98 days after diagnosis (range 35 to 161).

In regard to this clonotype: Its target is not known.

The germline gives CDR1 LNHDA, CDR2 SQIVND (reference sequence). The CDR3 has 14 residues. J was trimmed by 6 bases and V by 6 bases; bases with no gene match: 5. The Oncomine TCR Beta short-read assay sequenced DNA from cultured CD4+ T cells. TCRdb reprocessed the PCR reads with MiXCR, giving one entry per CDR3 protein. This table holds 8,800 or so distinct CDR3 sequences, 60% found once. Study conclusions and caveats: Convalescent patients' vaccine-specific clones were spike mono-reactive in 304 of 307 cases.

Treatment meaning: roughly ten-day PBMC culture with coronavirus spike peptide pools or control peptides (ViraFEST assay). Expanded clonotypes were found by TCR sequencing after peptide-pool stimulation (ViraFEST). This TCR derives from a human donor with COVID-19. The material sequenced was cultured CD4+ T cells from blood, taken after SARS-CoV-2 vaccination. This chain uses TRBV19 with TRBJ2-7, with 13 nucleotides matching TRBD2. In DNA, the CDR3 is TGTGCCAGTAGCAAGGGACTAGCGGGACCCGAGCAGTACTTC. It is translated as CASSKGLAGPEQYF.